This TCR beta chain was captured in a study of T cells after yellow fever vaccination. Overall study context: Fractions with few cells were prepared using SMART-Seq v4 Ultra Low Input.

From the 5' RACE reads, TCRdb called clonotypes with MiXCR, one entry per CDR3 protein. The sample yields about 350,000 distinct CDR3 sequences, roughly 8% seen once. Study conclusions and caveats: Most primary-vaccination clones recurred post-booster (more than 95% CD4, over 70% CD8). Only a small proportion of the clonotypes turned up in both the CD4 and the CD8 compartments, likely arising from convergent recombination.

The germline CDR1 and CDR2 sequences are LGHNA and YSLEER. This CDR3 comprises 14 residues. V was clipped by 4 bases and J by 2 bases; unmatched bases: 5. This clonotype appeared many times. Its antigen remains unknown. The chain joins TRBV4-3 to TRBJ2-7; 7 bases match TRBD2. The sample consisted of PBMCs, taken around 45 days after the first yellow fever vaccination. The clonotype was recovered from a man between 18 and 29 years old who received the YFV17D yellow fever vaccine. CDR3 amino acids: CASSPTSLAYEQYF. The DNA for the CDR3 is TGCGCCAGCAGCCCGACTAGCTTGGCCTACGAGCAGTACTTC.